This T cell receptor (beta chain) was captured in a study of T cells in localized non-small cell lung cancer. Here immunoSEQ multiplex PCR was the method, and the copy in TCRdb shows in-frame clones only, minus some. Among about 72,000 clones listed, almost 85% were seen once. Study outcomes and limitations: Compared with tumor, uninvolved adjacent lung displayed greater T cell clonality, ranking highest overall.

As concerns this clone: The antigen is not known.

The clonotype originates from a female donor of 60 years or more with stage I lung adenocarcinoma. The source was peripheral blood, collected before any cancer treatment.

The DNA for the CDR3 is TGTGCCAGCAGTGAGGGTGCTTCCTACGAGCAGTACTTC. Encoded protein: CASSEGASYEQYF. V and J are TRBV6-1 and TRBJ2-7; D unclear. V gave up 3 bases and J gave up 1 base, with 7 bases separating them. Germline assignment: CDR1 MNHNS and CDR2 SASEGT. This CDR3 comprises 13 residues.